One T cell receptor (beta chain) is described in this entry. Antigen unknown. This specimen belongs to a study of siplizumab effects on memory and regulatory T cells. The table came from immunoSEQ multiplex PCR; TCRdb's copy has only in-frame clones and leaves some out. The sample yields approximately 94,000 clones, less than 95% seen once. Study findings and constraints: Where siplizumab was present, mappable alloreactive CD4+ clones averaged 68.8% Treg-derived, compared with roughly 26% in controls. The diversity of naive T cells seemed greater than that of memory cells, and their alloresponse contribution seemed major.

V dropped 2 bases and J dropped 4 bases, with 14 bases sitting between them. The CDR3 has 15 residues. Germline CDR1 reads SGHTA; CDR2 reads FQGNSA. The clonotype originates from a human donor in good health. The chain recombines TRBV7-2 with TRBJ1-2; no definite D call. Sequenced sample: non-Treg CD4+ T cells sorted from blood. CDR3 loop: CASSLQALGAYGYTF. The CDR3 DNA is TGTGCCAGCAGCTTACAGGCGTTGGGTGCCTATGGCTACACCTTC.